The 24 T cell receptor beta chains below were found in one sample sequenced in a study of preoperative IRX-2 immunotherapy in early breast cancer. Sequencing was performed with immunoSEQ multiplex PCR; in TCRdb, only in-frame clones are kept and a portion is missing. The repertoire includes 4,000 or so clones, roughly two thirds of them detected once, and less than 15% sits in the top ten. Treatment denoted: preoperative locoregional IRX-2 cytokine immunotherapy. The sample in question was tumor tissue, obtained after IRX-2 immunotherapy. The receptors were sampled from a human donor with breast cancer.

The V gene is TRBV23-1, the J gene TRBJ2-7; 9 bases match TRBD2. TRBV23-1 is treated as an ORF (open reading frame) with a function not yet certain. The CDR3 is made up of 15 amino acids. V lost 6 bases to trimming and J lost 0 bases; unmatched junction nucleotides: 6. DNA for the CDR3: TGCGCCAGCAGCCAAGGACTAGCGAGCTCCTACGAGCAGTACTTC. It encodes CASSQGLASSYEQYF.

This chain connects TRBV7-4 to TRBJ2-6; TRBD1 or TRBD2 may be the D gene (5 bases each). The germline V and J ends were trimmed by 7 bases and 2 bases, with 18 bases remaining between them. This CDR3 is 17 amino acids long. Germline V CDR1 and CDR2: SGHVT, SQSDAQ. CDR3 sequence reads: CASTLGEGLTGANVLTF. As DNA, the CDR3 is TGTGCCAGCACCCTTGGCGAGGGGCTAACTGGGGCCAACGTCCTGACTTTC. Filled out from reference TRBV7-4 and TRBJ2-6, the complete variable domain reads GAGVSQSPRYKVAKRGRDVALRCDSISGHVTLYWYRQTLGQGSEVLTYSQSDAQRDKSGRPSGRFSAERPERSVSTLKIQRTEQGDSAVYLCASTLGEGLTGANVLTFGAGSRLTVL.

On this clone itself: Sequence at one end of the junction differs from germline and may be a read error. The chain is built from TRBV6-4 and TRBJ2-2, with 7 bases aligning to TRBD1. This CDR3 region has 16 residues. Per germline, CDR1 MRHNA and CDR2 SNTAGT. The CDR3 loop is CASSYSIVRGSGELFF. The CDR3 DNA sequence: TGTGCCAGCAGTTACTCGATAGTCAGGGGGTCCGGGGAGCTGTTTTTT.

This clone was picked up one time. The chain recombines TRBV6-8 with TRBJ1-2, with a possible D match to TRBD1 (6 bases). Germline V gene lookup returns CDR1 MNHGY and CDR2 SAAAGT. This CDR3 has 13 residues. Deletions cut 6 bases from V and 4 bases from J, with 12 bases between. The CDR3 here is CASSPTGTYGYTF. CDR3 coding DNA: TGTGCCAGCAGCCCCACAGGGACCTATGGCTACACCTTC.

This chain connects TRBV6-8 to TRBJ1-5; 9 bases are shared with TRBD1. With V trimmed by 5 bases and J by 4 bases, 6 bases remained unmatched. The CDR3 consists of 15 residues. Germline V gene data show CDR1 as MNHGY and CDR2 as SAAAGT. Here the CDR3 reads CASSTGGSNNQPQHF. The DNA for the CDR3 is TGTGCCAGCAGTACAGGGGGCTCTAATAATCAGCCCCAGCATTTT.

The chain uses TRBV4-1 and TRBJ2-7; 8 nucleotides line up with TRBD2. V shed 1 base, J shed 1 base, and the junction held 6 bases outside the gene matches. Per germline, CDR1 MGHRA and CDR2 YSYEKL. The CDR3 sequence is 16 residues long. The CDR3 loop reads CASSQGPSSGSYEQYF. CDR3 DNA sequence: TGCGCCAGCAGCCAAGGACCCTCTAGCGGGTCCTACGAGCAGTACTTC.

The chain has TRBV10-3 and TRBJ2-7; 12 bases agree with TRBD2. After removal of 10 bases from V and 2 bases from J, the junction contained 18 bases not matched to a gene. The germline V gene encodes CDR1 ENHRY and CDR2 SYGVKD. The length of the CDR3 is 18 residues. The CDR3: CASGPTLSTSGRPYEQYF. The CDR3 region has the DNA TGTGCCAGCGGCCCCACTTTGTCGACTAGCGGGAGACCCTACGAGCAGTACTTC.

This rearrangement joins TRBV19 to TRBJ2-1, with 7 bases fitting TRBD1. With 5 bases clipped from V and 6 bases from J, the junction kept 4 bases outside the gene matches. CDR1 is LNHDA, CDR2 SQIVND, per germline (reference sequence). CDR3 length: 13 residues. The chain's CDR3 is CASSVDRVNEQFF. Here the CDR3 DNA reads TGTGCCAGTAGTGTCGACAGGGTCAATGAGCAGTTCTTC.

V gene TRBV7-6 combines with J gene TRBJ1-4; TRBD1 is a possible D gene (6 bases). CDR3 size: 18 residues. Germline V gives CDR1 SGHVS, CDR2 FNYEAQ. V lost 3 bases and J lost 0, with 17 bases in between. CDR3 sequence: CASSFGQSIVATNEKLFF. The CDR3 DNA sequence: TGTGCCAGCAGCTTCGGACAGTCGATTGTTGCAACTAATGAAAAACTGTTTTTT.

This chain uses TRBV7-1 with TRBJ2-3, with D maybe TRBD2 (6 bases). TRBV7-1 is an ORF for which the function is uncertain. The CDR3 has 14 residues. The V end was cut by 7 bases, the J end by 2 bases, with 13 bases between. The CDR3 spells CASKEGYLTDTQYF. The CDR3 nucleotides read TGTGCCAGCAAGGAGGGATATCTCACAGATACGCAGTATTTT.

This clone has a handful of counts. The chain joins TRBV11-3 to TRBJ1-5; 11 bases align to TRBD1. The CDR3 runs to 17 residues. Germline V gives CDR1 SGHNT, CDR2 YENEEA. V shed 2 bases, J shed 3 bases, and the junction held 6 bases outside the gene matches. Written as DNA, the CDR3 is TGTGCCAGCAGCTTATGGACAGGGGGCTCCTCCAATCAGCCCCAGCATTTT. Amino acids: CASSLWTGGSSNQPQHF.

This sequence joins TRBV10-3 and TRBJ1-1, with D unclear. Trimming stripped 0 bases from V and 6 bases from J, with 11 bases between. The CDR3 has 14 amino acids. The germline V gene has CDR1 ENHRY and CDR2 SYGVKD. CDR3 loop: CAISESGGGPEAFF. In nucleotides, the CDR3 is TGTGCCATCAGTGAGTCGGGAGGAGGCCCTGAAGCTTTCTTT.

The rearrangement joins TRBV18 to TRBJ2-5; the D is unclear. The CDR3 covers 13 residues. Germline CDR1 KGHSH, CDR2 LQKENI. Trimming took 2 bases from V and 2 from J, leaving 6 bases between them. CDR3 residues: CASSPYGQETQYF. The CDR3 bases are TGTGCCAGCTCACCATATGGGCAAGAGACCCAGTACTTC.

The rearrangement uses TRBV5-1 and TRBJ2-2; tentatively, D is TRBD1 (6 bases). CDR3 length: 15 amino acids. Trimming shortened V by 0 bases and J by 5 bases, and 11 bases separated the two germline ends. Germline loops: CDR1 SGHRS, CDR2 YFSETQ. CDR3 residues: CASSLGQARTGELFF. The DNA of the CDR3 is TGCGCCAGCAGCTTGGGACAGGCAAGGACCGGGGAGCTGTTTTTT.

This chain connects TRBV6-8 to TRBJ1-2, with D possibly being TRBD1 (5 bases). Germline V gene data show CDR1 as MNHGY and CDR2 as SAAAGT. Trimming took 2 bases from V and 4 from J, leaving 11 bases between them. The CDR3 contains 14 residues. The CDR3 DNA follows: TGTGCCAGCAGTTACGACAGTAAGACCTATGGCTACACCTTC. It translates to CASSYDSKTYGYTF.

This clone was seen a handful of times. The chain recombines TRBV11-3 with TRBJ2-1; D remains ambiguous. This CDR3 has 15 amino acids. V shed 5 bases and J shed 6 bases, with 17 bases lying between them. The germline CDR1 and CDR2 sequences are SGHNT and YENEEA. CDR3: CASSASPGPVNEQFF. The CDR3 nucleotides are TGTGCCAGCAGCGCCTCCCCCGGTCCTGTCAATGAGCAGTTCTTC.

CDR3 region: CSVEESGTDTQYF. The CDR3 nucleotides read TGCAGCGTTGAAGAGAGTGGCACAGATACGCAGTATTTT. V is TRBV29-1 and J is TRBJ2-3, with D uncertain. Germline V CDR1 and CDR2: SQVTM, ANQGSEA. The CDR3 has 13 amino acids. Trimming removed 0 bases at V and 1 base at J, with 5 bases between.

This clone was counted only a few times. The V gene is TRBV11-3, the J gene TRBJ2-2; D may be TRBD2 (6 bases). Germline-derived CDR1 and CDR2 are SGHNT and YENEEA. V dropped 3 bases and J dropped 4 bases, with 15 bases sitting between them. This CDR3 is 16 amino acids long. This CDR3 reads CASSLPRELITGELFF. The CDR3 bases are TGTGCCAGCAGCTTGCCCCGGGAGCTTATCACCGGGGAGCTGTTTTTT.

This chain uses TRBV5-1 with TRBJ2-2, with D perhaps TRBD2 (5 bases). Trimming took 3 bases from V and 4 from J, leaving 16 bases between them. Germline lookup yields CDR1 SGHRS and CDR2 YFSETQ. The length of the CDR3 is 16 residues. Written as DNA, the CDR3 is TGCGCCAGCAGCTCTGACCTCAGCGGAATCACCGGGGAGCTGTTTTTT. It encodes CASSSDLSGITGELFF. Looking up the rest from reference TRBV5-1 and TRBJ2-2 gives the full variable domain: KAGVTQTPRYLIKTRGQQVTLSCSPISGHRSVSWYQQTPGQGLQFLFEYFSETQRNKGNFPGRFSGRQFSNSRSEMNVSTLELGDSALYLCASSSDLSGITGELFFGEGSRLTVL.

The chain carries TRBV23-1 and TRBJ1-1, with a possible D match to TRBD1 (5 bases). TRBV23-1 is flagged as an ORF with uncertain function. V lost 6 bases, J lost 7 bases, and 15 bases lay in between. The CDR3 spans 13 residues. The CDR3 DNA reads as TGCGCCAGCAGCCAAGAAAGACAGCTTGAAGCTTTCTTT. Its translation: CASSQERQLEAFF.

The chain uses TRBV5-1 and TRBJ1-1, with unresolved D. Germline V gives CDR1 SGHRS, CDR2 YFSETQ. This CDR3 contains 18 residues. With 4 bases removed from V and 10 bases from J, the gap between germline ends came to 32 bases. Here the CDR3 reads CASSPRAGINGRTPTAFF. The DNA of the CDR3 is TGCGCCAGCAGCCCCCGGGCCGGTATAAATGGGAGAACACCGACAGCTTTCTTT.

This sequence joins TRBV6-8 and TRBJ2-7; TRBD2 is a possible D gene (6 bases). Germline V gives CDR1 MNHGY, CDR2 SAAAGT. Trimming stripped 2 bases from V and 0 bases from J, with 14 bases between. This CDR3 spans 16 amino acids. The CDR3 coding sequence is TGTGCCAGCAGTTACGCATCGACGGGAGACTCCTACGAGCAGTACTTC. Translating it yields CASSYASTGDSYEQYF.

The rearrangement joins TRBV6-8 to TRBJ2-1; TRBD2 aligns across 9 bases. The CDR3 sequence is 17 residues long. The junction had 12 bases not matched to a gene; V was cut back by 5 bases and J by 4 bases. Germline lookup yields CDR1 MNHGY and CDR2 SAAAGT. CDR3 residues: CASSDWLAGISYNEQFF. For the CDR3, the DNA is TGTGCCAGCAGTGATTGGCTAGCGGGGATTTCTTACAATGAGCAGTTCTTC.

The rearrangement joins TRBV11-3 to TRBJ1-1; 8 nucleotides align to TRBD1. The CDR3 is made up of 14 amino acids. V lost 4 bases to trimming and J lost 3 bases; unmatched junction nucleotides: 4. Germline V CDR1 and CDR2: SGHNT, YENEEA. The DNA of the CDR3 is TGTGCCAGCAGCTACGGACAGGGATACACTGAAGCTTTCTTT. Encoded protein: CASSYGQGYTEAFF.